The clone carrying this TCR beta chain has ten or more counts. What it binds is not known. This CDR3 region has 13 residues. Unmatched junction bases numbered 5, after V lost 6 bases and J lost 5 bases. Germline-derived CDR1 and CDR2 are MNHEY and SVGEGT. These data are taken from a study of T cells in Graves' hyperthyroidism and ophthalmopathy. Amplification targeted TCR beta CDR3 regions from RNA transcripts. Researchers ran a first-round RT-PCR on the TCR CDR3 using the HTBI primer set. TCRdb processed the multiplex PCR reads anew with MiXCR; each CDR3 protein has one entry. Of a few hundred thousand distinct CDR3 sequences listed, 15% to 19% are singletons. Those with hyperthyroidism were 18 to 65 years old, newly diagnosed, and ill for under 2 months. Regarding the study as a whole: Blood shared most expanded thyroid clonotypes above 0.001.

The TCR sequence derives from a woman aged 25 to 39 with Graves' hyperthyroidism. J is TRBJ1-1 and V is TRBV6-2 or TRBV6-3; TRBD1 matches at 8 bases. What was sequenced was blood. The CDR3 is CASRGQAGTEAFF. DNA of the CDR3: TGTGCCAGCAGGGGACAGGCTGGTACTGAAGCTTTCTTT.